This paragraph reports one T cell receptor (beta chain). What it binds is unknown. With 5 bases clipped from V and 3 bases from J, the junction kept 4 bases outside the gene matches. The CDR3 sequence is 14 residues long. The V gene's germline CDR1 is GTSNPN and CDR2 SVGIG (reference sequence). The data belong to a study of beta chain features in type 1 diabetes. The entirety of the isolated RNA underwent reverse transcription, so expressed TCRB transcripts were sequenced. Using immunoSEQ multiplex PCR, the repertoire was profiled, and TCRdb retains in-frame clones only, with some absent. The data show a few hundred thousand clones, about 18% seen once. Central memory, naive, regulatory and stem cell-like memory CD4+ cells were sorted by CD45RO/CCR7/CD25/CD127/CD95/CD27. Sort purity for all populations was recorded as exceeding 98%. The study's findings and limits: In the patient group, naive, central memory and Treg TCRB repertoires seemed more alike than in the healthy donor group. There was no resolution here of whether HLA type influences TCRB rearrangement.

This sequence was found in a woman aged 18-29 years in good health. This chain joins TRBV30 and TRBJ2-1; TRBD2 agrees at 10 bases. The sequenced material came from naive CD4+ T cells from blood. CDR3 residues: CAWAGTSVYNEQFF. The CDR3 DNA sequence: TGTGCCTGGGCCGGGACTAGCGTCTACAATGAGCAGTTCTTC.